This T cell receptor beta chain was documented in a study of T cell responses to AZD1222 COVID-19 vaccine. This clone was seen a single time. The trim removed 7 bases at V and 4 bases at J, leaving 11 bases unmatched. This CDR3 comprises 14 residues. Germline-derived CDR1 and CDR2 are SGHRS and YFSETQ. Repertoires were generated with immunoSEQ multiplex PCR, while TCRdb's copy carries only in-frame clones and drops some. The repertoire holds 130,000 to 150,000 clones, with over 80% as singletons. The V call is TRBV5-1, the J call TRBJ2-7; 7 bases agree with TRBD2. Sample: peripheral blood, taken on day 0 of MenACWY control vaccination. The receptor's source is an adult in good health. CDR3 protein: CASWGSGAPYEQYF. The DNA of the CDR3 is TGCGCCAGCTGGGGAAGCGGGGCGCCATACGAGCAGTACTTC.